Shown below are 20 T cell receptor beta chains from a single sample sequenced in a study of CXCR3-negative and CXCR3-positive naive CD8 T cells. Whole-study findings and limits: Higher TRB CDR3 hydrophobicity marked CXCR3-positive naive cells relative to CXCR3-negative naive cells.

Their antigen targets remain unknown. The authors prepared UMI-labeled TRB cDNA libraries by 5' RACE. TCRdb re-called the 5' RACE reads and catalogs CDR3 proteins one per entry, DNA excluded. This repertoire comprises about 150,000 distinct CDR3 sequences; its ten largest clones make up under 0.5%. Sequenced: naive CXCR3+ CD8+ T cells from blood. This sample's subset: CD45RO-CCR7+CD27+CD95- naive CD8+ T cells expressing CXCR3 (TNR3+). Receptors originate from a human donor in good health. Some clones in this sample may be carry-over from other donors' samples.

The J gene is TRBJ2-7, the V gene TRBV7-6; TCRdb selects TRBD2, and the lack of DNA leaves this call unchecked. Per the germline V gene, CDR1 is SGHVS and CDR2 is FNYEAQ. The CDR3 sequence is 14 residues long. The CDR3 here is CASSVTSGGYEQYF.

This chain connects TRBV12-3 or TRBV12-4 to TRBJ2-1; TCRdb designates TRBD2, a call that cannot be tested without DNA. The CDR3 length is 15 residues. CDR3 loop: CASSLSLARLAETLF.

The V gene is TRBV14, the J gene TRBJ2-7; TCRdb gives TRBD1 as the D gene, but with no DNA this cannot be confirmed. CDR3 length: 12 amino acids. Germline loops: CDR1 SGHDN, CDR2 FVKESK. The CDR3 loop reads CASSPDRYEQYF.

This sequence joins TRBV13 and TRBJ1-5; lacking DNA, the TRBD1 call made by TCRdb goes unchecked. The CDR3 covers 15 residues. The germline V gene has CDR1 PRHDT and CDR2 FYEKMQ (reference sequence). The CDR3: CASSLAASGGQPQHF.

The chain couples TRBV5-5 to TRBJ1-1. CDR1 is SGHKS, CDR2 YYEKEE, per germline (reference sequence). The CDR3 is 13 residues long. The CDR3 reads CASSFGMNTEAFF.

The chain recombines TRBV20-1 with TRBJ2-7. Germline V gene sequence: CDR1 DFQATT, CDR2 SNEGSKA (reference sequence). The CDR3 loop spans 13 amino acids. CDR3 amino acids: CSALTLSSYEQYF.

The chain uses TRBV29-1 and TRBJ1-2; TCRdb returns TRBD1, unconfirmable since there is no DNA. This CDR3 spans 14 amino acids. Germline V lookup: CDR1 SQVTM, CDR2 ANQGSEA. CDR3 protein: CSAGVTQGMEGYTF.

This sequence joins TRBV2 and TRBJ2-2; TCRdb calls TRBD2, which cannot be checked without DNA. CDR1 and CDR2 (germline): SNHLY, FYNNEI. CDR3 length: 19 amino acids. The CDR3 sequence: CASSDSGLAGGPDTGELFF. Variable domain in full (rest from reference TRBV2 and TRBJ2-2): EPEVTQTPSHQVTQMGQEVILRCVPISNHLYFYWYRQILGQKVEFLVSFYNNEISEKSEIFDDQFSVERPDGSNFTLKIRSTKLEDSAMYFCASSDSGLAGGPDTGELFFGEGSRLTVL.

This chain connects TRBV15 to TRBJ2-7; the D call of TRBD1 rests on TCRdb alone, since no DNA is present to check it. CDR1 LNHNV and CDR2 YYDKDF come from the germline V gene (reference sequence). The CDR3 runs to 15 residues. CDR3 in amino acids: CATSRLLGGADEQYF.

V usage is TRBV4-1 and J usage is TRBJ2-7; TCRdb proposes TRBD2, but this gene call is untestable without DNA. The length of the CDR3 is 15 residues. Germline CDR1 reads MGHRA; CDR2 reads YSYEKL. The CDR3 is CASSPGTSRPYEQYF.

V gene TRBV30 combines with J gene TRBJ1-1; the D call of TRBD1 rests on TCRdb alone, since no DNA is present to check it. The CDR3 is 14 amino acids. CDR1 is GTSNPN, CDR2 SVGIG, per germline (reference sequence). CDR3 in amino acids: CAWSARDRDIEAFF.

The chain carries TRBV2 and TRBJ2-3; TCRdb picks TRBD2, but there is no DNA to check that call. The germline gives CDR1 SNHLY, CDR2 FYNNEI. The CDR3 length is 15 residues. The CDR3 loop is CAIHLGTSGGDTQYF. Looking up the rest from reference TRBV2 and TRBJ2-3 gives the full variable domain: EPEVTQTPSHQVTQMGQEVILRCVPISNHLYFYWYRQILGQKVEFLVSFYNNEISEKSEIFDDQFSVERPDGSNFTLKIRSTKLEDSAMYFCAIHLGTSGGDTQYFGPGTRLTVL.

The chain couples TRBV7-2 to TRBJ2-7; TCRdb outputs TRBD1, but without DNA this stays unchecked. The CDR3 covers 15 residues. CDR1 and CDR2 (germline): SGHTA, FQGNSA. CDR3 loop: CASSAQPGGGDEQYF.

CDR3: CASSPTRDRVSYEQYF. The chain uses TRBV11-3 and TRBJ2-7; the TRBD1 assignment by TCRdb is unverifiable without DNA. In germline, CDR1 is SGHNT, CDR2 YENEEA. The CDR3 sequence is 16 residues long.

The chain uses TRBV7-2 and TRBJ2-3; the TCRdb D gene call, TRBD2, has no DNA to confirm it. CDR1 SGHTA and CDR2 FQGNSA come from the germline V gene. This CDR3 comprises 18 residues. CDR3 residues: CASSLGSGTPWGTDTQYF. The full variable domain, rest sourced from reference TRBV7-2 and TRBJ2-3, is GAGVSQSPSNKVTEKGKDVELRCDPISGHTALYWYRQSLGQGLEFLIYFQGNSAPDKSGLPSDRFSAERTGGSVSTLTIQRTQQEDSAVYLCASSLGSGTPWGTDTQYFGPGTRLTVL.

V usage is TRBV12-3 or TRBV12-4 and J usage is TRBJ2-2; TCRdb's D call, TRBD1, is unchecked because there is no DNA. This CDR3 comprises 16 residues. The CDR3 is CASSPPGGGSTGELFF.

V gene TRBV20-1 combines with J gene TRBJ1-1; lacking DNA, the TRBD1 call made by TCRdb goes unchecked. The CDR3 covers 16 residues. CDR1 is DFQATT and CDR2 is SNEGSKA in the germline V gene (reference sequence). The CDR3 protein is CSVTPELGQGWTEAFF.

The rearrangement joins TRBV29-1 to TRBJ2-1; absent DNA, TCRdb's TRBD2 call cannot be checked. The CDR3 runs 14 residues. Germline loops: CDR1 SQVTM, CDR2 ANQGSEA. The CDR3 sequence: CSVEGLTLPNEQFF.

This rearrangement joins TRBV7-9 to TRBJ2-5; TCRdb names TRBD2, which stays unverified in the absence of DNA. The CDR3 is 14 amino acids. The germline V gene has CDR1 SEHNR and CDR2 FQNEAQ (reference sequence). Here the CDR3 reads CASKLEGNQETQYF.

The chain is built from TRBV6-6 and TRBJ1-1; the TRBD1 assignment by TCRdb is unverifiable without DNA. The CDR3 totals 14 residues. CDR1 MNHNY and CDR2 SVGAGI come from the germline V gene (reference sequence). The CDR3 reads CASSHIPWGTEAFF.